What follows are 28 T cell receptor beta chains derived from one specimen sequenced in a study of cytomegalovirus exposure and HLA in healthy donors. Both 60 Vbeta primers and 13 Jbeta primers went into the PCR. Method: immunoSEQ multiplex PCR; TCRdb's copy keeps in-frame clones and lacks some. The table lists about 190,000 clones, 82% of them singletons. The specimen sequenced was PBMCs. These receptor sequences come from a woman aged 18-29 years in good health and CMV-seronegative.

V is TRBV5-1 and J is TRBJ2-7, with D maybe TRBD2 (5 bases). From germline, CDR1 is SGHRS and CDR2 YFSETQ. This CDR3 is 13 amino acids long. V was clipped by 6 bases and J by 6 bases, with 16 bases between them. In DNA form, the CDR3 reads TGCGCCAGCACCCTGGGGTTTGAGGGCGAGCAGTACTTC. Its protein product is CASTLGFEGEQYF.

The CDR3 spells CASSLGRTGMGSLDTEAFF. In DNA, the CDR3 is TGCGCCAGCAGCTTGGGGCGGACAGGGATGGGTTCTCTGGACACTGAAGCTTTCTTT. The chain recombines TRBV5-1 with TRBJ1-1, with 8 bases lining up with TRBD1. J gave up 3 bases and V 0 bases, and 16 bases lay outside the gene matches. CDR3 length: 19 residues. Germline CDR1 is SGHRS and CDR2 is YFSETQ. The variable domain in full, completed from reference TRBV5-1 and TRBJ1-1, reads KAGVTQTPRYLIKTRGQQVTLSCSPISGHRSVSWYQQTPGQGLQFLFEYFSETQRNKGNFPGRFSGRQFSNSRSEMNVSTLELGDSALYLCASSLGRTGMGSLDTEAFFGQGTRLTVV.

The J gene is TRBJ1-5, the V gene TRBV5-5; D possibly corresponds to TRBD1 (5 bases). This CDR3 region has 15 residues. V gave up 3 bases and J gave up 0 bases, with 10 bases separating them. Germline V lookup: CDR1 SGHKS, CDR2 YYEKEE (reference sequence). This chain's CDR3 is CASSSGIYSNQPQHF. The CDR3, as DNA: TGTGCCAGCAGCTCAGGGATTTATAGCAATCAGCCCCAGCATTTT.

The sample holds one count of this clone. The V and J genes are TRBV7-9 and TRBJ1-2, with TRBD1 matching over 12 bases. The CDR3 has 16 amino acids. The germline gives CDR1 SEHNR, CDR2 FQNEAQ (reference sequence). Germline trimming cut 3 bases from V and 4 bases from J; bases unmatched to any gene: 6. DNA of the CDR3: TGTGCCAGCAGCTTCGCCGGGACAGGGGGCTTCTATGGCTACACCTTC. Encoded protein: CASSFAGTGGFYGYTF. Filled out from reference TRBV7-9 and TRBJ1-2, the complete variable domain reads DTGVSQNPRHKITKRGQNVTFRCDPISEHNRLYWYRQTLGQGPEFLTYFQNEAQLEKSRLLSDRFSAERPKGSFSTLEIQRTEQGDSAMYLCASSFAGTGGFYGYTFGSGTRLTVV.

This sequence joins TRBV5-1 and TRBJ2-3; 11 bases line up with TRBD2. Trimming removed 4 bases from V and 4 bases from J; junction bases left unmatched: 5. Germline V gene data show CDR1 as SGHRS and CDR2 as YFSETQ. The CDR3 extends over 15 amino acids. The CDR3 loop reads CASSVAGGPPDTQYF. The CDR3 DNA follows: TGCGCCAGCAGCGTAGCGGGAGGGCCGCCAGATACGCAGTATTTT. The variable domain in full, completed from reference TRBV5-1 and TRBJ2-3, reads KAGVTQTPRYLIKTRGQQVTLSCSPISGHRSVSWYQQTPGQGLQFLFEYFSETQRNKGNFPGRFSGRQFSNSRSEMNVSTLELGDSALYLCASSVAGGPPDTQYFGPGTRLTVL.

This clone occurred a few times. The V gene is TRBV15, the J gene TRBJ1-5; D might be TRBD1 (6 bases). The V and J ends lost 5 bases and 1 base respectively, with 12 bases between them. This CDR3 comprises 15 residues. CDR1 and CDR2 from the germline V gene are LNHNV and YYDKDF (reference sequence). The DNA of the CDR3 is TGTGCCACCAGCGGGGGCGAGGGGAGCAATCAGCCCCAGCATTTT. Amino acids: CATSGGEGSNQPQHF.

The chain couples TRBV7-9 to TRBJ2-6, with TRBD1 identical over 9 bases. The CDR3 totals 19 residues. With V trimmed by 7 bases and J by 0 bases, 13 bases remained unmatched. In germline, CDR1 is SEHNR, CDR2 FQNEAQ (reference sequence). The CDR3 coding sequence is TGTGCCAGCACCTCTCAATGGGACAGGGTTATCTCTGGGGCCAACGTCCTGACTTTC. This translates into CASTSQWDRVISGANVLTF.

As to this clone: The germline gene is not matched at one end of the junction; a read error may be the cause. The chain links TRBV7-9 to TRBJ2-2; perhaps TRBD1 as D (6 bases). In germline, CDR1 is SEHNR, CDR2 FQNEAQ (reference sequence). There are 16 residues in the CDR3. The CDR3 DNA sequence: TGTTCCAGCAGCACTAGACAGGTCTTAAGCACCGGGGAGCTGTTTTTT. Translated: CSSSTRQVLSTGELFF. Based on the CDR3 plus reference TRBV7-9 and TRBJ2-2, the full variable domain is DTGVSQNPRHKITKRGQNVTFRCDPISEHNRLYWYRQTLGQGPEFLTYFQNEAQLEKSRLLSDRFSAERPKGSFSTLEIQRTEQGDSAMYLCSSSTRQVLSTGELFFGEGSRLTVL.

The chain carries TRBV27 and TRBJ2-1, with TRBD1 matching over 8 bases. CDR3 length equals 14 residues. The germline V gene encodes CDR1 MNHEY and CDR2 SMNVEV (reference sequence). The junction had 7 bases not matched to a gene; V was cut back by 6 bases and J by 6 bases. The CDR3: CASRLLTGVNEQFF. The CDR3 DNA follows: TGTGCCAGCAGACTCTTGACAGGGGTCAATGAGCAGTTCTTC.

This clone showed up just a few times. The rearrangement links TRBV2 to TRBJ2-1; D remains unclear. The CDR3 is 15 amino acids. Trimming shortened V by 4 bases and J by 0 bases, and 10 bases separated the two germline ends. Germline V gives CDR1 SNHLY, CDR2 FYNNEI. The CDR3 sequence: CASSAPVDSYNEQFF. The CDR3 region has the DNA TGTGCCAGCAGTGCTCCGGTTGACTCCTACAATGAGCAGTTCTTC.

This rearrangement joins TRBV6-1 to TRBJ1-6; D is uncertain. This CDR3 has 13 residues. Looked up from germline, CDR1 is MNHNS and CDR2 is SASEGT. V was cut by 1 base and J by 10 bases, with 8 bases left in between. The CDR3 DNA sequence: TGTGCCAGCAGTGAAGAGGAGAGGTCACCCCTCCACTTT. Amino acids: CASSEEERSPLHF.

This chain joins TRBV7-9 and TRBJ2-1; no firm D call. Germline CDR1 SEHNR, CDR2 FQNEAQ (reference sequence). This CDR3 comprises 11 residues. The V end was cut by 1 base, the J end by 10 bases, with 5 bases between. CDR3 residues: CASSLVGEQFF. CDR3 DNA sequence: TGTGCCAGCAGCTTAGTTGGCGAGCAGTTCTTC.

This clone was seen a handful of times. In nucleotides, the CDR3 is TGTGCCAGCAGCTTGATCGGACAGGGTGACACTGAAGCTTTCTTT. Translation gives CASSLIGQGDTEAFF. The chain is built from TRBV5-6 and TRBJ1-1; 8 positions agree with TRBD1. The germline CDR1 and CDR2 sequences are SGHDT and YYEEEE. With V trimmed by 1 base and J by 3 bases, 5 bases remained unmatched. The CDR3 contains 15 residues.

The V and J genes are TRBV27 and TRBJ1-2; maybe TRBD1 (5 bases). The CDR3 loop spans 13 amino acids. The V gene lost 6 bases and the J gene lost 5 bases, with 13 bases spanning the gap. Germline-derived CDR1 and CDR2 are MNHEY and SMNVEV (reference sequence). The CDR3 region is CASSKGLGYGYTF. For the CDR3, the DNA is TGTGCCAGCAGCAAGGGACTTGGGTATGGCTACACCTTC.

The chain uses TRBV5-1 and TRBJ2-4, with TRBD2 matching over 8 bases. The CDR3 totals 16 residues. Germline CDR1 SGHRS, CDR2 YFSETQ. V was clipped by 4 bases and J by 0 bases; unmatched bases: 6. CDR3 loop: CASSPPGGLAKNIQYF. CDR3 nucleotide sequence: TGCGCCAGCAGCCCGCCGGGGGGGCTAGCCAAAAACATTCAGTACTTC.

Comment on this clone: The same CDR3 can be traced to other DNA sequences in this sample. CDR3 region: CASSSLSAPYEQYF. The DNA of the CDR3 is TGTGCCAGCAGTAGCTTGAGCGCCCCCTACGAGCAGTACTTC. The rearrangement uses TRBV5-4 and TRBJ2-7, with unresolved D. The germline V gene has CDR1 SGHNT and CDR2 YYREEE (reference sequence). Trimming stripped 5 bases from V and 2 bases from J, with 14 bases between. The CDR3 contains 14 residues.

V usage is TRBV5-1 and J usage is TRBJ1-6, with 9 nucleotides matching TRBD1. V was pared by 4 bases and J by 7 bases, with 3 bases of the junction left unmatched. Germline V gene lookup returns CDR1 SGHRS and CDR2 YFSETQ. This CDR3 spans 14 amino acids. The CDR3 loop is CASSPDRGNSPLHF. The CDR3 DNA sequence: TGCGCCAGCAGCCCCGACAGGGGGAATTCACCCCTCCACTTT.

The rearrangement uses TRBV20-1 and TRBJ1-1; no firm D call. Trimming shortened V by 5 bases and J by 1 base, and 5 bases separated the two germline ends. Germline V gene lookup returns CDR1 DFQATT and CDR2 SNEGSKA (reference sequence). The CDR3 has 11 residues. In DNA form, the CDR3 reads TGCAGTGCTGGGAGGAACACTGAAGCTTTCTTT. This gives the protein CSAGRNTEAFF.

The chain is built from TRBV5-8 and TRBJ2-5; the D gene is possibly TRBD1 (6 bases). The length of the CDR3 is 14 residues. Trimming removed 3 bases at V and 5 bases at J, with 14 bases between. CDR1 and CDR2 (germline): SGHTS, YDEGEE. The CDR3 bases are TGTGCCAGCAGCTACACAGGGACCCCCGAGACCCAGTACTTC. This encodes CASSYTGTPETQYF.

CDR3 residues: CASSYPDSNEQYF. The CDR3 nucleotides are TGTGCCAGCAGCTACCCGGACAGCAACGAGCAGTACTTC. The gene calls are TRBV7-9 and TRBJ2-7, with a tentative D call TRBD1 (6 bases). The germline V gene encodes CDR1 SEHNR and CDR2 FQNEAQ (reference sequence). V lost 4 bases to trimming and J lost 5 bases, with 12 bases between them. The CDR3 is 13 residues long.

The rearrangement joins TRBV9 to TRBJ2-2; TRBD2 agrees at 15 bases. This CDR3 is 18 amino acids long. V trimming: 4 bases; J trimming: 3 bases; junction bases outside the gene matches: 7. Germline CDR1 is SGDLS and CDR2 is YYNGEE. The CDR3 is CASSPSGLAGGDTGELFF. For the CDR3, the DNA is TGTGCCAGCAGCCCCTCCGGACTAGCGGGAGGGGACACCGGGGAGCTGTTTTTT.

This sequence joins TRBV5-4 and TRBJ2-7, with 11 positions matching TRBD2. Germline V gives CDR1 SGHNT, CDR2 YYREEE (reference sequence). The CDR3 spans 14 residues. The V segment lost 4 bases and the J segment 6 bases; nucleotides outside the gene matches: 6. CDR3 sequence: CASSLAGGTLEQYF. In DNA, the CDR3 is TGTGCCAGCAGCCTAGCGGGGGGCACCCTCGAGCAGTACTTC.

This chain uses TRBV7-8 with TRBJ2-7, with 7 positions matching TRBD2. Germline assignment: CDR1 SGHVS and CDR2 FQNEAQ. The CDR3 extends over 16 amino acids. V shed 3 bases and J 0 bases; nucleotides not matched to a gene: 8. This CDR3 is CASSFMSGVVSYEQYF. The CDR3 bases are TGTGCCAGCAGCTTCATGAGCGGGGTGGTCTCCTACGAGCAGTACTTC.

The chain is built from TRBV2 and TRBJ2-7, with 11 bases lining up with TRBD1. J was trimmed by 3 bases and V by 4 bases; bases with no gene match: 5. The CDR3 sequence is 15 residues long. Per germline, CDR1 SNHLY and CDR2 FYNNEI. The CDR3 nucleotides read TGTGCCAGCAGTGGGGAGGGACAGGGGGACTACGAGCAGTACTTC. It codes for CASSGEGQGDYEQYF.

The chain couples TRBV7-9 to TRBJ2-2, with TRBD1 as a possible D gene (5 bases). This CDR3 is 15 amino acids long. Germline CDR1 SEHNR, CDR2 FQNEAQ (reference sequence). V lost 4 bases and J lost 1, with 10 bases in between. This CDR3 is CASSSQGENTGELFF. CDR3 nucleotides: TGTGCCAGCAGCTCCCAGGGCGAGAACACCGGGGAGCTGTTTTTT.

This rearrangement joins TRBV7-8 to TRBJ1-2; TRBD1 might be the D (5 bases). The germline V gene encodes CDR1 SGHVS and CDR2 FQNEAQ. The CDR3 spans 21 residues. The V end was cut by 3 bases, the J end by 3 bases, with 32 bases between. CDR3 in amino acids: CASSFFQAHSSTGGVYYGYTF. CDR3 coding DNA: TGTGCCAGCAGCTTTTTCCAGGCCCATAGCTCTACAGGAGGGGTGTACTATGGCTACACCTTC. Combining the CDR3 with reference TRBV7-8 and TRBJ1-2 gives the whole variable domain GAGVSQSPRYKVAKRGQDVALRCDPISGHVSLFWYQQALGQGPEFLTYFQNEAQLDKSGLPSDRFFAERPEGSVSTLKIQRTQQEDSAVYLCASSFFQAHSSTGGVYYGYTFGSGTRLTVV.

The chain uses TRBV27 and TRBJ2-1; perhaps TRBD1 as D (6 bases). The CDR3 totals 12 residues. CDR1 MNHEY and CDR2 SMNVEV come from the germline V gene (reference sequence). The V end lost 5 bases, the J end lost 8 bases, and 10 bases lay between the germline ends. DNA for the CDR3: TGTGCCAGCAGTGCGGACAGATATGAGCAGTTCTTC. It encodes CASSADRYEQFF.

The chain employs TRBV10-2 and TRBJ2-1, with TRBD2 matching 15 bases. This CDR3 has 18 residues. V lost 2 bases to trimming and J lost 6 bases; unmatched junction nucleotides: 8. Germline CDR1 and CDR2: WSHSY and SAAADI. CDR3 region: CASSEMGWTSGGANEQFF. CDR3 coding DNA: TGCGCCAGCAGTGAGATGGGGTGGACTAGCGGGGGGGCCAATGAGCAGTTCTTC.